This T cell receptor (beta chain) was retrieved from a study of blood T cell repertoires in COVID-19. For the study at large: Samples of COVID-19 (acute and convalescent) were obtained from the United States, Italy and Spain. PBMCs, B-cell-depleted T cells, or T cells provided the cDNA or gDNA that made up the material.

V was clipped by 6 bases and J by 5 bases; unmatched bases: 15. There are 17 residues in the CDR3. CDR1 and CDR2 from the germline V gene are MNHEY and SMNVEV (reference sequence). Under the authors' procedure: Reference gene primer amplification yielded estimated nucleated cell counts. The repertoire was sequenced with immunoSEQ multiplex PCR; TCRdb's copy has only in-frame clones and lacks some. Clone size and the V and J calls come from that table; the DNA yielded D and trimming. The table includes 220,000 or so clones, 84% detected once. Sequencing used peripheral blood. V is TRBV27 and J is TRBJ2-3; 9 nucleotides agree with TRBD2. The TCR was taken from a woman aged 55-75 years with acute or convalescent COVID-19. CDR3: CASRHTLGLAHKDTQYF. Written as DNA, the CDR3 is TGTGCCAGCAGGCATACCTTGGGACTAGCTCACAAAGATACGCAGTATTTT.